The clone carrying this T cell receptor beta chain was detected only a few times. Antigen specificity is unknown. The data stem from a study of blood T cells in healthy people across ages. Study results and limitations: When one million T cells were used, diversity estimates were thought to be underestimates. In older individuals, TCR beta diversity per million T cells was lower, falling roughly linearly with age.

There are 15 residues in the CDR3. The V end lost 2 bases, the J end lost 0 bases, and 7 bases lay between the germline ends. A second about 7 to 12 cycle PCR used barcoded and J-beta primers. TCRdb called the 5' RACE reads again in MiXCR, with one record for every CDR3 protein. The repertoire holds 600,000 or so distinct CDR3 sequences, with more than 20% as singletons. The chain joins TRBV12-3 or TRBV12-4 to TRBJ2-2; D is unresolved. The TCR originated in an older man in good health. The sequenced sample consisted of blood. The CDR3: CASSLSNANTGELFF. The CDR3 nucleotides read TGTGCCAGCAGTTTAAGCAATGCGAACACCGGGGAGCTGTTTTTT.